The 4 T cell receptor beta chains below all came from one sample that was sequenced in a study of OX40 agonist ivuxolimab in advanced cancers. Clones were read by immunoSEQ multiplex PCR, and TCRdb kept only the in-frame ones, dropping some. The sample records over 9,500 clones, approximately 70% being singletons. Sequencing was performed on CD4+ or CD8+ T cells sorted from blood, taken in a trial of the OX40 agonist ivuxolimab. Receptors were obtained from an adult with an advanced solid tumor such as melanoma, head and neck, liver or kidney cancer.

The rearrangement joins TRBV2 to TRBJ2-1; the match to TRBD2 covers 8 bases. V gave up 10 bases and J gave up 5 bases; unmatched junction bases: 10. The length of the CDR3 is 14 residues. Per the germline V gene, CDR1 is SNHLY and CDR2 is FYNNEI. The CDR3 protein is CAIPAGERNNEQFF. For the CDR3, the DNA is TGTGCCATCCCAGCGGGAGAGCGTAACAATGAGCAGTTCTTC. The variable domain in full, completed from reference TRBV2 and TRBJ2-1, reads EPEVTQTPSHQVTQMGQEVILRCVPISNHLYFYWYRQILGQKVEFLVSFYNNEISEKSEIFDDQFSVERPDGSNFTLKIRSTKLEDSAMYFCAIPAGERNNEQFFGPGTRLTVL.

The chain employs TRBV6-4 and TRBJ1-2, with D perhaps TRBD1 (5 bases). V was pared by 6 bases and J by 3 bases, with 20 bases between. Germline CDR1 and CDR2: MRHNA and SNTAGT. The CDR3 extends over 16 amino acids. The CDR3 bases are TGTGCCAGCAGAACACTTTTACGGGGGTTACACTATGGCTACACCTTC. It codes for CASRTLLRGLHYGYTF.

This clone is deemed medium-sized. CDR3 sequence (DNA): TGTGCCACCACAGCGATTGGATATGGCTACACCTTC. Translation: CATTAIGYGYTF. The chain links TRBV2 to TRBJ1-2; no firm D call. The germline V gene encodes CDR1 SNHLY and CDR2 FYNNEI. Trimming shortened V by 10 bases and J by 5 bases, and 14 bases separated the two germline ends. The CDR3 totals 12 residues.

This chain uses TRBV5-1 with TRBJ2-1; 9 nucleotides line up with TRBD2. Losses at the gene ends were 0 bases for V and 6 bases for J; bases not matched to a gene: 4. Germline assignment: CDR1 SGHRS and CDR2 YFSETQ. CDR3 length: 15 amino acids. CDR3 nucleotide sequence: TGCGCCAGCAGCTTGGGTCTAGCGGGATTCAATGAGCAGTTCTTC. Translated: CASSLGLAGFNEQFF.